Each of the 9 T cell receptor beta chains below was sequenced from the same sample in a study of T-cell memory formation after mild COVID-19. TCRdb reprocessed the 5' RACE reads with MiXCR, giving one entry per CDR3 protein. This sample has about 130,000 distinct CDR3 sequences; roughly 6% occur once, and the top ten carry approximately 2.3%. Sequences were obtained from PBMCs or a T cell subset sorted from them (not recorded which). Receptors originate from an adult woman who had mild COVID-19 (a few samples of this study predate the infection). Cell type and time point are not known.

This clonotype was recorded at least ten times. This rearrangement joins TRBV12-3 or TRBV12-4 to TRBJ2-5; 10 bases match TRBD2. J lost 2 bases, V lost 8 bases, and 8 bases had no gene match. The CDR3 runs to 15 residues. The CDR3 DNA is TGTGCCAGCGTCCTAGGGACTAGCGTGCAAGAGACCCAGTACTTC. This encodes CASVLGTSVQETQYF.

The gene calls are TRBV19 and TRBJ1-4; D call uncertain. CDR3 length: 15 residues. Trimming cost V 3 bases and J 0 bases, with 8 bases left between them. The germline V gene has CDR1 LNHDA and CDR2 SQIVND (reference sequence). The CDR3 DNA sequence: TGTGCCAGTAGTATGATTGGGGCAACTAATGAAAAACTGTTTTTT. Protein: CASSMIGATNEKLFF.

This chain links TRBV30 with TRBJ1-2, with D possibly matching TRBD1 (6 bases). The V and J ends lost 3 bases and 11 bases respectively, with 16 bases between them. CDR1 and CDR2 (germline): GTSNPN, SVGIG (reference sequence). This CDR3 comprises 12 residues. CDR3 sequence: CAWSLRQVGYTF. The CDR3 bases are TGTGCCTGGAGCTTACGACAGGTCGGGTACACCTTC.

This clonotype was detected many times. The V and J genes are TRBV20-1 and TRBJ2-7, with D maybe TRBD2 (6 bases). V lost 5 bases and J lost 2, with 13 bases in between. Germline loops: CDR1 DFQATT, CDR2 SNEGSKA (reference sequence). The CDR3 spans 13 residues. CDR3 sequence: CSAHSGSTYEQYF. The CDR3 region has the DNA TGCAGTGCTCACAGCGGGTCGACCTACGAGCAGTACTTC.

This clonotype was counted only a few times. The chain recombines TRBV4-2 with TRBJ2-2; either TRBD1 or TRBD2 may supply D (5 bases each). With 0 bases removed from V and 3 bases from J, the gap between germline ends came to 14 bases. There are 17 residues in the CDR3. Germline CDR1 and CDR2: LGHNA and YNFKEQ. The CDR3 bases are TGTGCCAGCAGCCAAGATCTGGCAGGGACGTACACCGGGGAGCTGTTTTTT. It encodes CASSQDLAGTYTGELFF.

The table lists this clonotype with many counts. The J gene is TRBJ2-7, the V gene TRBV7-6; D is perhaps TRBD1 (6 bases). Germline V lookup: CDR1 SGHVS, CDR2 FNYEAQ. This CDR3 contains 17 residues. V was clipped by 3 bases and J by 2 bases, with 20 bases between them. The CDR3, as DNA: TGTGCCAGCAGCTTTTCAGCCGGGACAATGAGCCCCTACGAGCAGTACTTC. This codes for CASSFSAGTMSPYEQYF.

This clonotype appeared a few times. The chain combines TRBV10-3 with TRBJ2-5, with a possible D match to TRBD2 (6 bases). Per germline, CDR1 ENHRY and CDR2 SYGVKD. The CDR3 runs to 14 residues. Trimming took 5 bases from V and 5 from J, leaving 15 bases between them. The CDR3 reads CAISFSGLSETQYF. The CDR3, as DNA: TGTGCCATCAGTTTTTCAGGACTATCGGAGACCCAGTACTTC.

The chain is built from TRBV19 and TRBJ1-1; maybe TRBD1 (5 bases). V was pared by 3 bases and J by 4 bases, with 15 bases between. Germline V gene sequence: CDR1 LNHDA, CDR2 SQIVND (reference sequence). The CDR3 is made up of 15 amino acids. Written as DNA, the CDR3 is TGTGCCAGTAGTATTGGGGGGATCCGTGGCACTGAAGCTTTCTTT. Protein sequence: CASSIGGIRGTEAFF.

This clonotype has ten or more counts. Here the CDR3 DNA reads TGCAGTGCCCCGGCCGTCTATGGCTACACCTTC. Its translation is CSAPAVYGYTF. J is TRBJ1-2 and V is TRBV20-1, with D hard to call. Trimming cost V 6 bases and J 4 bases, with 9 bases left between them. The CDR3 has 11 amino acids. Germline values: CDR1 DFQATT, CDR2 SNEGSKA (reference sequence).